These T cell receptor beta chains were read from a single sample in a study of blood T cell repertoires in COVID-19. Clones were sequenced by immunoSEQ multiplex PCR, and TCRdb holds only the in-frame ones, with some missing. The repertoire holds 150,000 to 170,000 clones, with around 84% as singletons. The sequencing sample was made of PBMCs or T cells enriched from blood (not recorded which). The receptors were gathered from a man aged 45-65 years who had recovered from COVID-19. CDR3s include the opening cysteine and the closing phenylalanine or tryptophan. The D gene is left open where the match is weak. Only part of the rows carry a size: once, few, many, or a class if the clone is expanded.

clone size: .
J gene: TRBJ2-1
V gene: TRBV7-6
D gene: .
CDR3 DNA: TGTGCCAGCAGCTTAGGAAGGGGGACACTCTACAATGAGCAGTTCTTC
CDR3 protein: CASSLGRGTLYNEQFF

clone size: .
J gene: TRBJ1-2
V gene: TRBV14
D gene: .
CDR3 DNA: TGTGCCAGCAGCCAGAACCCCTTGGCAGGGGCTGGCTACACCTTC
CDR3 protein: CASSQNPLAGAGYTF

clone size: .
J gene: TRBJ2-1
V gene: TRBV5-1
D gene: .
CDR3 DNA: TGCGCCAGCAGCCTCCGACAGGGAGGCTACAATGAGCAGTTCTTC
CDR3 protein: CASSLRQGGYNEQFF

clone size: few
J gene: TRBJ1-3
V gene: TRBV5-6
D gene: .
CDR3 DNA: TGTGCCAGCAGCTTGGAACAGGCTGGAAACACCATATATTTT
CDR3 protein: CASSLEQAGNTIYF

clone size: few
J gene: TRBJ2-7
V gene: TRBV19
D gene: .
CDR3 DNA: TGTGCCAGTAGTATTGGGGCAGGCGAGCAGTACTTC
CDR3 protein: CASSIGAGEQYF

clone size: once
J gene: TRBJ1-2
V gene: TRBV18
D gene: .
CDR3 DNA: TGTGCCAGCTCTCCAGGCCCAGGTTCAGACTATGGCTACACCTTC
CDR3 protein: CASSPGPGSDYGYTF

clone size: .
J gene: TRBJ2-1
V gene: TRBV5-1
D gene: .
CDR3 DNA: TGCGCCAGCAGCTTGCAGGGCTCGGGTTACAATGAGCAGTTCTTC
CDR3 protein: CASSLQGSGYNEQFF

clone size: .
J gene: TRBJ2-1
V gene: TRBV2
D gene: TRBD1
CDR3 DNA: TGTGCCAGCAGTGGGAACAGGGGTCTATACAATGAGCAGTTCTTC
CDR3 protein: CASSGNRGLYNEQFF

clone size: .
J gene: TRBJ1-2
V gene: TRBV7-9
D gene: TRBD1
CDR3 DNA: TGTGCCAGCAGCTTAGCGGGGACAGGGGGCTATGGCTACACCTTC
CDR3 protein: CASSLAGTGGYGYTF

clone size: few
J gene: TRBJ2-5
V gene: TRBV4-1
D gene: .
CDR3 DNA: TGCGCCAGCAGCCAAGAGCAACAAATCTCGACCCAGTACTTC
CDR3 protein: CASSQEQQISTQYF

clone size: .
J gene: TRBJ1-4
V gene: TRBV2
D gene: .
CDR3 DNA: TGTGCCAGCAGTGAATGGGGGGTAGCTAATGAAAAACTGTTTTTT
CDR3 protein: CASSEWGVANEKLFF

clone size: once
J gene: TRBJ2-5
V gene: TRBV2
D gene: TRBD1
CDR3 DNA: TGTGCCAGCAGTAAAAGTCCTCCGGGACAGGGTCGAGAGACCCAGTACTTC
CDR3 protein: CASSKSPPGQGRETQYF

clone size: once
J gene: TRBJ2-5
V gene: TRBV2
D gene: TRBD2
CDR3 DNA: TGTGCCAGCAGTGCTAGCGGGGGGCCGCCGGGAGAGACCCAGTACTTC
CDR3 protein: CASSASGGPPGETQYF

clone size: once
J gene: TRBJ2-3
V gene: TRBV7-2
D gene: TRBD2
CDR3 DNA: TGTGCCAGCAGCTTTCGGGGGGGGGACACAGATACGCAGTATTTT
CDR3 protein: CASSFRGGDTDTQYF

clone size: .
J gene: TRBJ2-7
V gene: TRBV5-1
D gene: .
CDR3 DNA: TGCGCCAGCATGAAGGCGGGGGCTCGGCACGAGCAGTACTTC
CDR3 protein: CASMKAGARHEQYF

clone size: few
J gene: TRBJ1-4
V gene: TRBV2
D gene: TRBD1
CDR3 DNA: TGTGCCAGCAGGACAGGGGATAAGGAAAAACTGTTTTTT
CDR3 protein: CASRTGDKEKLFF

clone size: .
J gene: TRBJ2-2
V gene: TRBV29-1
D gene: TRBD1
CDR3 DNA: TGCAGCGTTTCGACAGGGCAAACGAACACCGGGGAGCTGTTTTTT
CDR3 protein: CSVSTGQTNTGELFF

clone size: .
J gene: TRBJ2-4
V gene: TRBV6-4
D gene: TRBD1
CDR3 DNA: TGTGCCAGCAGTGACTCGTTGGGGACAGGGAATAATACTACGTTCAAAAACATTCAGTACTTC
CDR3 protein: CASSDSLGTGNNTTFKNIQYF

clone size: .
J gene: TRBJ1-5
V gene: TRBV19
D gene: .
CDR3 DNA: TGTGCCAGTAGTATAGATTGGGGGCCTAATCAGCCCCAGCATTTT
CDR3 protein: CASSIDWGPNQPQHF

clone size: .
J gene: TRBJ2-3
V gene: TRBV5-4
D gene: .
CDR3 DNA: TGTGCCAGCAGCTTGGGGCAGTTAACAGATACGCAGTATTTT
CDR3 protein: CASSLGQLTDTQYF

clone size: .
J gene: TRBJ2-3
V gene: TRBV3-1/TRBV3-2
D gene: .
CDR3 DNA: TGTGCCAGCAGCCCAACTACTAGCACAGATACGCAGTATTTT
CDR3 protein: CASSPTTSTDTQYF

clone size: few
J gene: TRBJ1-1
V gene: TRBV29-1
D gene: .
CDR3 DNA: TGCAGCGTTGAAGTTCAGGGCCGGAACACTGAAGCTTTCTTT
CDR3 protein: CSVEVQGRNTEAFF

clone size: few
J gene: TRBJ1-6
V gene: TRBV3-1/TRBV3-2
D gene: .
CDR3 DNA: TGTGCCAGCAGCCAAGAATGGAGGTTTAATTCACCCCTCCACTTT
CDR3 protein: CASSQEWRFNSPLHF

clone size: .
J gene: TRBJ1-3
V gene: TRBV30
D gene: TRBD1
CDR3 DNA: TGTGCCTGGAGTGTACGGCAGGGGGCGGCGGGAAACACCATATATTTT
CDR3 protein: CAWSVRQGAAGNTIYF

clone size: .
J gene: TRBJ1-1
V gene: TRBV18
D gene: .
CDR3 DNA: TGTGCCAGCTCACCGCAAGGGACAATGAACACTGAAGCTTTCTTT
CDR3 protein: CASSPQGTMNTEAFF

clone size: .
J gene: TRBJ2-2
V gene: TRBV7-9
D gene: TRBD1
CDR3 DNA: TGTGCCAGCAGCTTAGATGGGACAGAAAACACCGGGGAGCTGTTTTTT
CDR3 protein: CASSLDGTENTGELFF

clone size: .
J gene: TRBJ2-3
V gene: TRBV21-1
D gene: .
CDR3 DNA: TGTGCCAGCAGCAAAGTCCGACTCGATAGTAGCACAGATACGCAGTATTTT
CDR3 protein: CASSKVRLDSSTDTQYF

clone size: .
J gene: TRBJ2-2
V gene: TRBV29-1
D gene: .
CDR3 DNA: TGCAGCTCCTTCATTCAGCAGGGGAACACCGGGGAGCTGTTTTTT
CDR3 protein: CSSFIQQGNTGELFF

clone size: .
J gene: TRBJ1-1
V gene: TRBV7-9
D gene: .
CDR3 DNA: TGTGCCAGCAGCTCGTGGGCACTGCAGGGTGATGAAGCTTTCTTT
CDR3 protein: CASSSWALQGDEAFF

clone size: .
J gene: TRBJ2-7
V gene: TRBV4-3
D gene: .
CDR3 DNA: TGCGCCAGCAGCCAAGATTTGCTGGGGGGAACCTACGAGCAGTACTTC
CDR3 protein: CASSQDLLGGTYEQYF

clone size: .
J gene: TRBJ2-2
V gene: TRBV5-1
D gene: TRBD1
CDR3 DNA: TGCGCCAGCAGCTTGGGGACAGGGGCTAAAGCCGGGGAGCTGTTTTTT
CDR3 protein: CASSLGTGAKAGELFF

clone size: .
J gene: TRBJ1-1
V gene: TRBV5-5
D gene: TRBD1
CDR3 DNA: TGTGCCAGCAGCTGGGGGACAGGGAACACTGAAGCTTTCTTT
CDR3 protein: CASSWGTGNTEAFF

clone size: .
J gene: TRBJ1-4
V gene: TRBV19
D gene: .
CDR3 DNA: TGTGCCAGTAGTATTTCTAGGGGTCAGGCTAATGAAAAACTGTTTTTT
CDR3 protein: CASSISRGQANEKLFF

clone size: .
J gene: TRBJ2-4
V gene: TRBV6-5
D gene: TRBD1
CDR3 DNA: TGTGCCAGCAGACCAACAGGGGGCAAAAACATTCAGTACTTC
CDR3 protein: CASRPTGGKNIQYF

clone size: .
J gene: TRBJ1-2
V gene: TRBV3-1/TRBV3-2
D gene: .
CDR3 DNA: TGTGCCAGCAGCCAAGACGGGTTCGCCTATGGCTACACCTTC
CDR3 protein: CASSQDGFAYGYTF

clone size: .
J gene: TRBJ2-5
V gene: TRBV11-3
D gene: .
CDR3 DNA: TGTGCCAGCAGCGCGGGAAAACAGGGGTGGAGAGAGACCCAGTACTTC
CDR3 protein: CASSAGKQGWRETQYF

clone size: .
J gene: TRBJ1-1
V gene: TRBV6-5
D gene: TRBD1
CDR3 DNA: TGTGCCAGCAGTTGGGGGGACAGGGGCTTCTCTGAAGCTTTCTTT
CDR3 protein: CASSWGDRGFSEAFF